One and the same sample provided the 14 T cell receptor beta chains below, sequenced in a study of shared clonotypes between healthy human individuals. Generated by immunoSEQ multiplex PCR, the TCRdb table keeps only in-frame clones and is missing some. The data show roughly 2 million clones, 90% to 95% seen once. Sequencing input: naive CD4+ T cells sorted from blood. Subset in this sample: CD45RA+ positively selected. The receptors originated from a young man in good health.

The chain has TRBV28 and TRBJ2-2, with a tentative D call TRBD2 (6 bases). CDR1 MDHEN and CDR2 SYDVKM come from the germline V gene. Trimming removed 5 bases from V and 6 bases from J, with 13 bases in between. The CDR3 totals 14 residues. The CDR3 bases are TGTGCCAGCAGTACTCCGGGACTTCCCGGGGAGCTGTTTTTT. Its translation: CASSTPGLPGELFF.

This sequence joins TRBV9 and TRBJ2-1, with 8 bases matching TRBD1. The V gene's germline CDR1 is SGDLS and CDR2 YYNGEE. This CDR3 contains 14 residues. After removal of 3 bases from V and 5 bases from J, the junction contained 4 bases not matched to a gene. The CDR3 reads CASSDRGSHNEQFF. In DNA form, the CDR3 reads TGTGCCAGCAGCGACAGGGGGTCCCACAATGAGCAGTTCTTC.

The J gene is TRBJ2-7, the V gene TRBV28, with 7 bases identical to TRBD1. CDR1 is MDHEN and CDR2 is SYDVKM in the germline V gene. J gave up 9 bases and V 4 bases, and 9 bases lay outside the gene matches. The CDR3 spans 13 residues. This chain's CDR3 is CASSSRQGGRQYF. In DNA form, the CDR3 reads TGTGCCAGCAGTTCTAGACAGGGCGGCCGGCAGTACTTC.

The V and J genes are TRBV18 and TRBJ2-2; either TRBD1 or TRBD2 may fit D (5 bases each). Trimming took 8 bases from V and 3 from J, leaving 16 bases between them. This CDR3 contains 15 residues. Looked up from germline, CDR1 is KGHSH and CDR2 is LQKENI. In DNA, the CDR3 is TGTGCCAGCCCGGGGCGCACAAAAGACACCGGGGAGCTGTTTTTT. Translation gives CASPGRTKDTGELFF.

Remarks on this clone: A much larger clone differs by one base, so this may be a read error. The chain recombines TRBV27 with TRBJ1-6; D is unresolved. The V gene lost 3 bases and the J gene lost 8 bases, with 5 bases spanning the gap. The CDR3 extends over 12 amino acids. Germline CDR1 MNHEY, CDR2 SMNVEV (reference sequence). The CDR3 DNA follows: TGTGCCAGCAGTTTTATTGATTCACCCCTCCACTTT. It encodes CASSFIDSPLHF.

CDR3 amino acids: CASSPRGVGSTGELFF. The CDR3 coding sequence is TGCGCCAGCAGCCCCCGCGGGGTAGGGAGCACCGGGGAGCTGTTTTTT. The chain has TRBV5-1 and TRBJ2-2; D is possibly TRBD2 (6 bases). Germline V gene data show CDR1 as SGHRS and CDR2 as YFSETQ. The CDR3 is 16 amino acids. Between the trimmed V and J ends, which lost 4 bases and 4 bases, there was a span of 17 bases.

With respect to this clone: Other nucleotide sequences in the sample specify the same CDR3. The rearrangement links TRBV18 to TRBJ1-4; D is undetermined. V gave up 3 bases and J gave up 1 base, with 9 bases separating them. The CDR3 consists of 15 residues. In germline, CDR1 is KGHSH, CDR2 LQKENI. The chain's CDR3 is CASSPTGLTNEKLFF. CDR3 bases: TGTGCCAGCTCACCTACGGGGTTAACTAATGAAAAACTGTTTTTT.

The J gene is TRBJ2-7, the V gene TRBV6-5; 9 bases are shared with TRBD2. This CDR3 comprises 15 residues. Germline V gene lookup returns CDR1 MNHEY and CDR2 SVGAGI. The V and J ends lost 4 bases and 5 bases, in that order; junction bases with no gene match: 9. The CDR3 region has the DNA TGTGCCAGCAGTTGGACCGGGACTAGCAACCACGAGCAGTACTTC. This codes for CASSWTGTSNHEQYF.

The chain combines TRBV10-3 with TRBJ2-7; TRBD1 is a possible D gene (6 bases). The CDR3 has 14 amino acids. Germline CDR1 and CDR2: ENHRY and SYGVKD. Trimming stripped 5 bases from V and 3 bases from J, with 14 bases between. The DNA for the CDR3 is TGTGCCATCAGTATGACAGGAAAAGACTACGAGCAGTACTTC. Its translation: CAISMTGKDYEQYF.

CDR3 coding DNA: TGCGCCAGCAGCGAGCCAGGGGCTGGAGGAAACACCATATATTTT. It encodes CASSEPGAGGNTIYF. The V gene is TRBV5-1, the J gene TRBJ1-3, with D possibly TRBD1 on 6 matching bases. From germline, CDR1 is SGHRS and CDR2 YFSETQ. CDR3 length: 15 residues. The ends were cut back, 4 bases at V and 4 bases at J, with 15 bases in the middle.

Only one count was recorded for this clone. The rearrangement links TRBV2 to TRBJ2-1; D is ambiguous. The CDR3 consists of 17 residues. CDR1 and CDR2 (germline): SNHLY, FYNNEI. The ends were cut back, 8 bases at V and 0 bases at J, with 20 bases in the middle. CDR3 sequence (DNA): TGTGCCAGCTACCCCACACGGGCTTACAGCTCCTACAATGAGCAGTTCTTC. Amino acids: CASYPTRAYSSYNEQFF.

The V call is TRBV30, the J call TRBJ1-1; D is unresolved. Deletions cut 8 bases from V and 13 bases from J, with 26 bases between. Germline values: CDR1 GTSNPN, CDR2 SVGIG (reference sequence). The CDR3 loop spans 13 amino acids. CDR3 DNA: TGTGCCCTTTCCCTCGACGGGCCAGAAGCTGGTTTCTTT. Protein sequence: CALSLDGPEAGFF.

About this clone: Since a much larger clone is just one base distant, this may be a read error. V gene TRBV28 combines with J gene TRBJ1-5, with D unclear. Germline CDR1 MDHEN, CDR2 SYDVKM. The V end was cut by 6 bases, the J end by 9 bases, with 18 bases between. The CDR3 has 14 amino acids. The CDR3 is CASSPWGDGRPQHF. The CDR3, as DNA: TGTGCCAGCAGCCCTTGGGGAGATGGTCGGCCCCAGCATTTT. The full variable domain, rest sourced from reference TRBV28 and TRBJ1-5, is DVKVTQSSRYLVKRTGEKVFLECVQDMDHENMFWYRQDPGLGLRLIYFSYDVKMKEKGDIPEGYSVSREKKERFSLILESASTNQTSMYLCASSPWGDGRPQHFGDGTRLSIL.

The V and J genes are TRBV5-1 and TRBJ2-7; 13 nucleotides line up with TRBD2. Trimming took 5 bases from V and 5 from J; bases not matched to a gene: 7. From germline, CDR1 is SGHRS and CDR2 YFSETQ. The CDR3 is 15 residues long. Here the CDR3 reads CASSRTSGRINEQYF. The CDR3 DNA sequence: TGCGCCAGCAGTAGGACTAGCGGGAGAATCAACGAGCAGTACTTC.